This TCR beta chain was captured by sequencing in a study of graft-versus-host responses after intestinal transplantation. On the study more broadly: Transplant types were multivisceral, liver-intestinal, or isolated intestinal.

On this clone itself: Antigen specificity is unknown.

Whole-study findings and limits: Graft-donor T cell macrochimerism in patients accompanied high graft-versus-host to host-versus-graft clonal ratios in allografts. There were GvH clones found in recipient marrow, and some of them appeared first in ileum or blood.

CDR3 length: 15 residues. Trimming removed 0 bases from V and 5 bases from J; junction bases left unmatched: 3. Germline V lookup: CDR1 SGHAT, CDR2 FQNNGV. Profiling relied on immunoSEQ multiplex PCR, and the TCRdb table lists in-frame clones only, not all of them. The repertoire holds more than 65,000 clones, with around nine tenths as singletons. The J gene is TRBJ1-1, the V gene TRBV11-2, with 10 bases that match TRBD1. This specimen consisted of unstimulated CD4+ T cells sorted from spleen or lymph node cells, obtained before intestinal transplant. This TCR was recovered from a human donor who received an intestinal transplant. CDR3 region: CASSLEDRGGTEAFF. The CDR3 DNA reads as TGTGCCAGCAGCTTAGAGGACAGGGGGGGTACTGAAGCTTTCTTT.